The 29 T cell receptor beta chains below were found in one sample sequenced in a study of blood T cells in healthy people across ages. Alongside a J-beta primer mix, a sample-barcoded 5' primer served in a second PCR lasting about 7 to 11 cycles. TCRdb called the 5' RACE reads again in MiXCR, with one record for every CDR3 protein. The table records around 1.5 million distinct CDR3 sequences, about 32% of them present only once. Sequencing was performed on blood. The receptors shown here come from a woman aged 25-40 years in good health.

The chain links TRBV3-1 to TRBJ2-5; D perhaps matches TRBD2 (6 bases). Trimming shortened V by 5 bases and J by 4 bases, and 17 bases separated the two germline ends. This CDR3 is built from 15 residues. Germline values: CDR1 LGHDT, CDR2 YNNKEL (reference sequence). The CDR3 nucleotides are TGTGCCAGCAGCGACGGACGGGGGTTGCGAGAGACCCAGTACTTC. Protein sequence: CASSDGRGLRETQYF.

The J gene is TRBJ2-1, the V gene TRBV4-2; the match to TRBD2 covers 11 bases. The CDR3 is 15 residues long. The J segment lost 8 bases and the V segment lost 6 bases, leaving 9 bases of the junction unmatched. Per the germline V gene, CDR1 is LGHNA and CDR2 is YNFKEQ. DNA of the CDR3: TGTGCCAGCAGAATAGCGGGGGGGCTTGGTGATGAGCAGTTCTTC. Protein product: CASRIAGGLGDEQFF.

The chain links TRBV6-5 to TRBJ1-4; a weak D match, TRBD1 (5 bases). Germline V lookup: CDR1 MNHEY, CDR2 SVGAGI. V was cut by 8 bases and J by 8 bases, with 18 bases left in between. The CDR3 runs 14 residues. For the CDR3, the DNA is TGTGCCAGCGCCCTAGGGGCCTACGAGGAAAAACTGTTTTTT. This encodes CASALGAYEEKLFF.

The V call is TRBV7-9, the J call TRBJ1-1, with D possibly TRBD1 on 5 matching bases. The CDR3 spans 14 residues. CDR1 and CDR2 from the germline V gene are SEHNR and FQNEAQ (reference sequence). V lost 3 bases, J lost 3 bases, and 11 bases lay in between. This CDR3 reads CASSLMSGHTEAFF. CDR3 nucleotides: TGTGCCAGCAGCTTGATGTCGGGACACACTGAAGCTTTCTTT.

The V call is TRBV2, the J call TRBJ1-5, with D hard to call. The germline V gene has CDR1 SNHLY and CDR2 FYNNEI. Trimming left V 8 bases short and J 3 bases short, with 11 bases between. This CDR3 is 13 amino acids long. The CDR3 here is CASQGPINQPQHF. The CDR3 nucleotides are TGTGCCAGCCAAGGACCGATCAATCAGCCCCAGCATTTT.

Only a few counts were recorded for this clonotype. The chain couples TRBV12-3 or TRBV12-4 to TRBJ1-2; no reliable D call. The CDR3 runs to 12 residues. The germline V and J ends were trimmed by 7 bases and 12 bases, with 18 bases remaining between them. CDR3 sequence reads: CASTESYEGHTF. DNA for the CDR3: TGTGCCAGCACGGAGTCTTATGAGGGCCACACCTTC.

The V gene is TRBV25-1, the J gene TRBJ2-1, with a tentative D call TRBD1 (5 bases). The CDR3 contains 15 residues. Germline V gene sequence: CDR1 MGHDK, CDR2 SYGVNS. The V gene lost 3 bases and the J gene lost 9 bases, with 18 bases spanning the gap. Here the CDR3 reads CASSDFAGYHIEQFF. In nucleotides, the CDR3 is TGTGCCAGCAGTGACTTTGCAGGGTATCACATTGAGCAGTTCTTC.

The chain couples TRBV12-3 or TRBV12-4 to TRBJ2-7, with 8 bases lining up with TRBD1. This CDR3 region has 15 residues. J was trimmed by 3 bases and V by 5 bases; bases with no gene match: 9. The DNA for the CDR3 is TGTGCCAGCAGTGATGGACAGGGACGCTTCTACGAGCAGTACTTC. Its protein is CASSDGQGRFYEQYF.

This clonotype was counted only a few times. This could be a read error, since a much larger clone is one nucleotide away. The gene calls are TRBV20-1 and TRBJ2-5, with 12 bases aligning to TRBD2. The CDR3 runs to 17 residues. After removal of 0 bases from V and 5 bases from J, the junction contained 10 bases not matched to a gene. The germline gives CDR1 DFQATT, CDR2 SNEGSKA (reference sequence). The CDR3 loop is CSARDITSGGRCETQYF. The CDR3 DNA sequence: TGCAGTGCTAGAGATATAACTAGCGGGGGGAGGTGCGAGACCCAGTACTTC.

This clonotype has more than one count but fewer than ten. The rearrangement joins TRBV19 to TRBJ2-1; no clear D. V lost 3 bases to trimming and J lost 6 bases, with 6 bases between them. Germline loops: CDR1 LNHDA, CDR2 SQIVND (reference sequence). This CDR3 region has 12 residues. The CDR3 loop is CASSIWGNEQFF. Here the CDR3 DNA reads TGTGCCAGTAGTATTTGGGGCAATGAGCAGTTCTTC.

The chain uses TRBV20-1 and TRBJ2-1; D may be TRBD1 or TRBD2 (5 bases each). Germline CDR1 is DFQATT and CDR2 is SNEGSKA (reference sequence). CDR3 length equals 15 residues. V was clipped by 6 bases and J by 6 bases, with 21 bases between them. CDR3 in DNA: TGCAGTGCCGGGGCAGAGGGTCTTGGGCTCAATGAGCAGTTCTTC. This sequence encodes CSAGAEGLGLNEQFF.

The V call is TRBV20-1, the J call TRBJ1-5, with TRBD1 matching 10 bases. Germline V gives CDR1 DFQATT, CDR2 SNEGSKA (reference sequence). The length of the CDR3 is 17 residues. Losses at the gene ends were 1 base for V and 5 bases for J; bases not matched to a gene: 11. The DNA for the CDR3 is TGCAGTGCTAGAGGGCGACAGGGGGCAGGCTGGGATCAGCCCCAGCATTTT. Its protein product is CSARGRQGAGWDQPQHF.

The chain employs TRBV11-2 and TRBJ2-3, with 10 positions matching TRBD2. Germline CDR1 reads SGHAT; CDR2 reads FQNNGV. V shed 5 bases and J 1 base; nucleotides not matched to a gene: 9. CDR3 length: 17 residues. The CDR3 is CASSQGLAEGGTDTQYF. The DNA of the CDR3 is TGTGCCAGCAGCCAAGGACTAGCGGAGGGGGGCACAGATACGCAGTATTTT.

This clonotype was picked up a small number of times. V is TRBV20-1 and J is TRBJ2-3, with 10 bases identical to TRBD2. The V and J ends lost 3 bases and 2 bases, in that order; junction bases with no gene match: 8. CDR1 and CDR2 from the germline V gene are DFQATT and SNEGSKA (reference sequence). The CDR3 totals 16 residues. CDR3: CSASSELAGLTDTQYF. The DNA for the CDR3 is TGCAGTGCTAGTAGTGAACTAGCGGGACTCACAGATACGCAGTATTTT.

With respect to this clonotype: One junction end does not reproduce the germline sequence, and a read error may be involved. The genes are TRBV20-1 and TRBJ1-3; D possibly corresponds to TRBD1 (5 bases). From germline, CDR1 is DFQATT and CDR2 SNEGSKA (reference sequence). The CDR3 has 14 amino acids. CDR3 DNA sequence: TGCAGTGCTAGATGGGGCCTTAAGGGAAGCACCATATATTTT. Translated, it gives CSARWGLKGSTIYF.

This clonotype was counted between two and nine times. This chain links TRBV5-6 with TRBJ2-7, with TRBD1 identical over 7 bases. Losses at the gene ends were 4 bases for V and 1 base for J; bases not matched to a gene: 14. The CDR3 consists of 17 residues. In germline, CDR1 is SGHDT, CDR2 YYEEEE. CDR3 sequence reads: CASSAGPGTALSYEQYF. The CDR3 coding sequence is TGTGCCAGCAGCGCGGGTCCGGGGACAGCTCTATCCTACGAGCAGTACTTC.

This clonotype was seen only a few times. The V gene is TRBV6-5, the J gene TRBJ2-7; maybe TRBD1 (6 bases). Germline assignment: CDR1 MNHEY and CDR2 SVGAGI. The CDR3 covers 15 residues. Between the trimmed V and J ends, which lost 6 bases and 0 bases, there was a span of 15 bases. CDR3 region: CASRVRGGTSYEQYF. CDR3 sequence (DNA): TGTGCCAGCAGAGTCAGGGGTGGAACCTCCTACGAGCAGTACTTC.

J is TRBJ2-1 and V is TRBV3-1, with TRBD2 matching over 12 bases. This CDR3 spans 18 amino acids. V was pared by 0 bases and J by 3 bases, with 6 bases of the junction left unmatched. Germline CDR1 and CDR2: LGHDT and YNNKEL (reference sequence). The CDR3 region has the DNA TGTGCCAGCAGCCAAGACGCTCCGGGACTAGCGGGCTACAATGAGCAGTTCTTC. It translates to CASSQDAPGLAGYNEQFF.

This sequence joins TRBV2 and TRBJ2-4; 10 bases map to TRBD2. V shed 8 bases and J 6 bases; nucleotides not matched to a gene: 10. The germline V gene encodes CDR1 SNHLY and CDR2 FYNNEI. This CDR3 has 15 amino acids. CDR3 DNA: TGTGCCAGCGTCGAGCGGGAGGGCCCCCTAAACATTCAGTACTTC. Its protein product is CASVEREGPLNIQYF.

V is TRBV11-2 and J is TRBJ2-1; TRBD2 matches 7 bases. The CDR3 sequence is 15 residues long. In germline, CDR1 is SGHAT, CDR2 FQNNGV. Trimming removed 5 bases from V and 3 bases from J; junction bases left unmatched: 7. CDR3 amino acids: CASSQTGDYYNEQFF. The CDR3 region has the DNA TGTGCCAGCAGCCAAACGGGGGACTACTACAATGAGCAGTTCTTC.

CDR3 DNA: TGTGCCAGCAGTGAAAATCCGGGAGGCGATCAGCCCCAGCATTTT. Protein sequence: CASSENPGGDQPQHF. V and J are TRBV2 and TRBJ1-5; D is undetermined. V gave up 2 bases and J gave up 5 bases, with 13 bases separating them. This CDR3 comprises 15 residues. CDR1 SNHLY and CDR2 FYNNEI come from the germline V gene.

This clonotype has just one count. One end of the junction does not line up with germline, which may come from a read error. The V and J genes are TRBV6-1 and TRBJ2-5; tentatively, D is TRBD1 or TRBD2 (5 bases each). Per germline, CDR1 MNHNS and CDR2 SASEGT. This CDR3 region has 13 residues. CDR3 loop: CAGRPGPRETQYF. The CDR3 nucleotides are TGTGCCGGCAGGCCGGGACCCCGAGAGACCCAGTACTTC.

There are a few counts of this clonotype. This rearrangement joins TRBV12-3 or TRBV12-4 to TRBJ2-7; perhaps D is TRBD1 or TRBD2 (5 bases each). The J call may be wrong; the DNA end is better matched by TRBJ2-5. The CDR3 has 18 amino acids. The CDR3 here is CASSLASFVGDGSETQYF. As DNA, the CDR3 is TGTGCCAGCAGTTTGGCTAGCTTTGTGGGGGATGGATCGGAGACCCAGTACTTC.

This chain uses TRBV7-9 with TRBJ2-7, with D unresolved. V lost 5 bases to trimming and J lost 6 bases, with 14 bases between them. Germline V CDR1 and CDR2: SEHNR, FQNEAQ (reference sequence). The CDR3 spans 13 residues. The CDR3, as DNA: TGTGCCAGCAGCGGACCCTTAGCAGGCGAGCAGTACTTC. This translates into CASSGPLAGEQYF.

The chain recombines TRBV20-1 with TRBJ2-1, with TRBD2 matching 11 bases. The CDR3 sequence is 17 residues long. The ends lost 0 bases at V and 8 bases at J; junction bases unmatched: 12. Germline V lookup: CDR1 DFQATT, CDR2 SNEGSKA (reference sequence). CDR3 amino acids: CSARDFRLAGKTDEQFF. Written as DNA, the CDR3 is TGCAGTGCTAGAGATTTCCGACTAGCGGGGAAGACGGATGAGCAGTTCTTC.

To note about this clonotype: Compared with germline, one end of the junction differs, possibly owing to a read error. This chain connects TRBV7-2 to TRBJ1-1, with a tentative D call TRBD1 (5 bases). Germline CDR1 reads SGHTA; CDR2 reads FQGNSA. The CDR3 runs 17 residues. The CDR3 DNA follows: TGTGCCGGCAGCTTAGCGTGGGGGAGTTGGGCGAACACTGAAGCTTTCTTT. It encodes CAGSLAWGSWANTEAFF.

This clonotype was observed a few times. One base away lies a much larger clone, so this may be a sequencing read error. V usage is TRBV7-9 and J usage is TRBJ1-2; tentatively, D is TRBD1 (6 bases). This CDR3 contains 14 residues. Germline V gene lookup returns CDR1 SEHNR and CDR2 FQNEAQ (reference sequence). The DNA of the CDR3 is TGTGCCAGCAGCCCGGGGGCGGGATTCTATGACTACACCTTC. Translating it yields CASSPGAGFYDYTF. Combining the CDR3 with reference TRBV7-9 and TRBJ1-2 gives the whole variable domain DTGVSQNPRHKITKRGQNVTFRCDPISEHNRLYWYRQTLGQGPEFLTYFQNEAQLEKSRLLSDRFSAERPKGSFSTLEIQRTEQGDSAMYLCASSPGAGFYDYTFGSGTRLTVV.

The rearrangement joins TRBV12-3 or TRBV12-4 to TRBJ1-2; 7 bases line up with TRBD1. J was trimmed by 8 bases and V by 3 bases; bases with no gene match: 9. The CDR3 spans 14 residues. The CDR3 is CASSFNRGLVGYTF. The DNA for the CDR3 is TGTGCCAGCAGTTTCAACAGGGGTCTTGTAGGCTACACCTTC.

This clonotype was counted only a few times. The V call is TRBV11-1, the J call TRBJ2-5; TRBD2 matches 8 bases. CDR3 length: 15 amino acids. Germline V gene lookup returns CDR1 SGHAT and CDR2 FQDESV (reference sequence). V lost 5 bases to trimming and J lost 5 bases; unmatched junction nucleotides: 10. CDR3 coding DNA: TGTGCCAGCAGCCGGTTCGCGGGGGGTCTGGAGACCCAGTACTTC. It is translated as CASSRFAGGLETQYF.